This record looks at one T cell receptor beta chain sequence and its context. Data came from immunoSEQ multiplex PCR; TCRdb stores just in-frame clones and leaves some out. In the table there are 800,000 or so clones, 95% to 97% of which are singletons. This record belongs to a study of shared clonotypes between healthy human individuals. Germline V lookup: CDR1 ENHRY, CDR2 SYGVKD. V dropped 3 bases and J dropped 4; count of bases not matched to a gene: 5. CDR3 length: 15 residues. Naive CD8 cells lacked CD45RO and underwent positive selection for CCR7, leaving out terminally differentiated effector memory CD45RA+ cells.

The sequence was collected from a man younger than 45 in good health. The chain recombines TRBV10-3 with TRBJ2-3; 9 nucleotides agree with TRBD2. The specimen sequenced was naive CD8+ T cells sorted from blood. In nucleotides, the CDR3 is TGTGCCATCAGTGATCAAGCGGGAGGCCCAGATACGCAGTATTTT. Encoded protein: CAISDQAGGPDTQYF.